The present T cell receptor beta chain was sequenced within a study of human T cells and chemical hapten exposure. Study context: Variation in per-sample TCR yields came mainly from small pooled library volume differences.

TCRdb redid the calling of the RACE reads with MiXCR, one entry per CDR3 protein. The sample includes about 120,000 distinct CDR3 sequences, roughly 15% seen only once; the top ten take over 0.85%. The time point: patch test 1, 2 weeks after DPC sensitization. Treatment indicated: therapeutic diphenylcyclopropenone sensitization with weekly scalp DPC. Donors were 18 to 70-year-old alopecia patients suitable for DPC. This clonotype was counted ten times or more. Its target is not known. The CDR3 length is 19 residues. J gave up 2 bases and V 0 bases, and 11 bases lay outside the gene matches. Germline V lookup: CDR1 SGDLS, CDR2 YYNGEE. Study-wide findings and caveats: No shift was seen in TCRs above 1 in 1000 frequency with DPC sensitization.

This TCR came from a man in his late teens or twenties with alopecia areata. Some clones in this sample may be carry-over from other donors' samples. The chain recombines TRBV9 with TRBJ2-1, with 10 bases identical to TRBD1. The sequencing used whole blood, collected in connection with sensitization to the hapten diphenylcyclopropenone (DPC). In nucleotides, the CDR3 is TGTGCCAGCAGCGTAGCGATAGGAGGGGGACAGGGGCCCTACAATGAGCAGTTCTTC. This sequence encodes CASSVAIGGGQGPYNEQFF.